This T cell receptor beta chain originates from a study of shared clonotypes between healthy human individuals. Study-level findings and limits: Even with large depth, rarefaction showed that sorted-subset sequencing was incomplete.

The CDR3 spans 14 residues. Germline lookup yields CDR1 SGHTA and CDR2 FQGNSA. V shed 5 bases and J 2 bases; nucleotides not matched to a gene: 4. Negatively enriched CD4+ T cells were divided by CD45RA into naive and memory. Note on this clone: Its antigen is not identified.

Libraries were prepared by immunoSEQ multiplex PCR; TCRdb keeps only in-frame clonotypes and omits some of them. The table includes around 2.5 million clones, approximately 93% detected once. The sample consisted of naive CD4+ T cells from PBMCs. Subset: CD45RA+ positively selected. The chain links TRBV7-2 to TRBJ2-5; 8 positions match TRBD2. The sequence came from a man aged 18 to 30 in good health. Some clones in this sample may be carry-over from other donors' samples. The CDR3 nucleotides are TGTGCCAGCAGCGCCGGGGGGGCGCAAGAGACCCAGTACTTC. Its protein is CASSAGGAQETQYF.